Listed below are T cell receptor beta chains from one sample, sequenced in a study of tumor and adjacent non-tumor tissue in lung cancer. TCRdb independently ran MiXCR on the multiplex PCR reads; one entry per CDR3 protein. This sample has 60,000 to 95,000 distinct CDR3 sequences, with under 85% found just once. Material: lung tumor tissue. These receptor sequences come from a woman in her fifties or sixties with non-small cell lung cancer. Both conserved end residues are part of each CDR3. The order of the fields is clone size, V gene, D gene, J gene, CDR3 protein, CDR3 DNA. A D gene is named only where the DNA matches it firmly. Clone size appears in some rows only: once, few, many, or a class for an expanded clone.

once	TRBV6-6	-	TRBJ2-7	CASQEWTETYEQYF	TGTGCCAGTCAGGAATGGACAGAGACCTACGAGCAGTACTTC
many	TRBV12-3/TRBV12-4	TRBD1	TRBJ1-2	CASSLDRVYGYTF	TGTGCCAGCAGTCTCGACAGGGTTTATGGCTACACCTTC
-	TRBV20-1	-	TRBJ2-1	CNARSPGEQFF	TGCAATGCTAGATCTCCGGGCGAGCAGTTCTTC
many	TRBV6-5	-	TRBJ1-6	CASSYSRGDSPLHF	TGTGCCAGCAGTTACTCGAGGGGCGATTCACCCCTCCACTTT
few	TRBV20-1	TRBD1	TRBJ2-3	CSGGDRGYDTQYF	TGCAGTGGAGGGGACAGGGGGTACGATACGCAGTATTTT
-	TRBV5-1	TRBD2	TRBJ2-7	CANRTSEISTYEQYF	TGCGCCAACCGGACTAGCGAGATCTCTACCTACGAGCAGTACTTC
-	TRBV11-2	-	TRBJ2-1	CANRGLDTPGGNGRFF	TGTGCCAACCGTGGACTAGACACCCCGGGGGGCAATGGGCGGTTCTTC
medium-sized	TRBV4-1	-	TRBJ1-5	CASSQDGGANQPQHF	TGCGCCAGCAGCCAAGACGGCGGAGCCAATCAGCCCCAGCATTTT
-	TRBV6-1	-	TRBJ1-5	CASIPRPNQPQHF	TGTGCCAGCATTCCCAGACCCAATCAGCCCCAGCATTTT
-	TRBV4-1	-	TRBJ2-1	CASSQVVARGLYDQFF	TGCGCCAGCAGCCAAGTGGTAGCGAGAGGGCTCTATGATCAGTTCTTC
-	TRBV11-3	-	TRBJ2-5	CASSSGMGEAQYF	TGTGCCAGCAGCTCTGGTATGGGGGAGGCCCAGTACTTC
medium-sized	TRBV29-1	-	TRBJ1-1	CSVEGTPTALDAEAFF	TGCAGCGTTGAAGGGACCCCGACCGCTTTAGACGCTGAAGCTTTCTTT
-	TRBV9	-	TRBJ2-1	CASSLDLGDEQFF	TGTGCCAGCAGCCTAGATCTAGGGGATGAGCAGTTCTTC
-	TRBV27	-	TRBJ2-2	CASTTWTSRGGELFF	TGTGCCAGTACCACCTGGACTTCCCGGGGCGGGGAGCTGTTTTTT
few	TRBV10-2	-	TRBJ2-3	CAIRHSDTQYF	TGTGCCATCCGACACTCAGATACGCAGTATTTT
-	TRBV11-2	TRBD2	TRBJ2-3	CPSILTELVGGPSTDTQYF	TGTCCCAGCATCCTTACGGAACTAGTGGGAGGGCCCTCAACAGATACGCAGTATTTT